The 25 T cell receptor beta chains below come from one sample, sequenced in a study of radiotherapy plus CTLA-4 blockade in lung cancer. Generated by immunoSEQ multiplex PCR, the TCRdb table keeps only in-frame clones and is missing some. The sample records about 97,000 clones, 65% to 85% being singletons. This material consisted of peripheral blood, taken from a patient treated with radiotherapy plus ipilimumab. These receptor sequences come from a human donor with non-small cell lung cancer who had a partial response to radiotherapy plus ipilimumab. Some clones in this sample may be carry-over from other donors' samples.

The genes are TRBV5-1 and TRBJ2-7; no reliable D call. The CDR3 runs 13 residues. Germline-derived CDR1 and CDR2 are SGHRS and YFSETQ. The V and J ends lost 2 bases and 0 bases respectively, with 6 bases between them. The chain's CDR3 is CASSLRSSYEQYF. As DNA, the CDR3 is TGCGCCAGCAGCTTAAGGAGCTCCTACGAGCAGTACTTC.

This rearrangement joins TRBV30 to TRBJ2-3; 9 nucleotides agree with TRBD2. The CDR3 runs to 15 residues. Unmatched junction bases numbered 7, after V lost 4 bases and J lost 2 bases. CDR1 and CDR2 (germline): GTSNPN, SVGIG (reference sequence). The CDR3 DNA is TGTGCCTGGAAGGAGACTAGCGGCCCCACAGATACGCAGTATTTT. Amino acids: CAWKETSGPTDTQYF.

This sequence joins TRBV11-3 and TRBJ2-1, with TRBD2 as a possible D gene (6 bases). V was shortened by 7 bases and J by 5 bases, with 15 bases between the two germline ends. There are 14 residues in the CDR3. CDR1 and CDR2 (germline): SGHNT, YENEEA. The CDR3 is CASTPSGGHNEQFF. In nucleotides, the CDR3 is TGTGCCAGCACCCCGAGTGGAGGGCACAATGAGCAGTTCTTC.

The rearrangement links TRBV5-1 to TRBJ2-5; TRBD2 is a possible D gene (5 bases). Matching the DNA end better, TRBJ2-7 makes the J call doubtful. CDR3 length equals 15 residues. CDR1 and CDR2 (germline): SGHRS, YFSETQ. The CDR3 region is CASSLAGGRVYEQYF. The DNA of the CDR3 is TGCGCCAGCAGCTTGGCAGGTGGGCGGGTCTACGAGCAGTACTTC.

The chain joins TRBV9 to TRBJ1-2; 7 bases fit TRBD1. V lost 3 bases and J lost 7; bases outside the gene matches: 12. Germline values: CDR1 SGDLS, CDR2 YYNGEE. CDR3 length: 15 residues. The CDR3 is CASSAQPGGEIGYTF. DNA of the CDR3: TGTGCCAGCAGCGCTCAGCCAGGGGGAGAGATTGGCTACACCTTC.

In its sample, this clone was seen a few times. The chain recombines TRBV13 with TRBJ1-1, with 7 bases matching TRBD1. The trim removed 5 bases at V and 8 bases at J, leaving 5 bases unmatched. Germline values: CDR1 PRHDT, CDR2 FYEKMQ (reference sequence). This CDR3 is built from 12 residues. The CDR3: CASSPKTGEAFF. The DNA for the CDR3 is TGTGCCAGCAGCCCGAAGACAGGGGAAGCTTTCTTT.

This chain joins TRBV6-1 and TRBJ1-1; possibly TRBD1 for D (6 bases). Trimming cost V 5 bases and J 0 bases, with 10 bases left between them. From germline, CDR1 is MNHNS and CDR2 SASEGT. The CDR3 runs to 14 residues. DNA of the CDR3: TGTGCCAGCAGTCACAGGGCGATGAACACTGAAGCTTTCTTT. This codes for CASSHRAMNTEAFF.

The chain recombines TRBV30 with TRBJ1-4; 7 bases align to TRBD1. The CDR3 has 15 residues. The trim removed 0 bases at V and 8 bases at J, leaving 9 bases unmatched. CDR1 is GTSNPN, CDR2 SVGIG, per germline (reference sequence). The CDR3 DNA follows: TGTGCCTGGAGTGTACGTAGGGGGACAGTCGAAAAACTGTTTTTT. It codes for CAWSVRRGTVEKLFF.

The chain couples TRBV5-1 to TRBJ2-1; 9 bases are shared with TRBD2. There are 15 residues in the CDR3. The J segment lost 5 bases and the V segment lost 0 bases, leaving 3 bases of the junction unmatched. The germline CDR1 and CDR2 sequences are SGHRS and YFSETQ. This chain's CDR3 is CASSLERTSDNEQFF. In DNA, the CDR3 is TGCGCCAGCAGCTTGGAAAGGACTAGCGACAATGAGCAGTTCTTC.

V gene TRBV28 combines with J gene TRBJ2-2, with D perhaps TRBD2 (6 bases). V shed 6 bases and J shed 6 bases, with 17 bases lying between them. The CDR3 covers 15 residues. The germline V gene encodes CDR1 MDHEN and CDR2 SYDVKM. In DNA, the CDR3 is TGTGCCAGCAGCAAATTGACTAGTCTCGCCGGGGAGCTGTTTTTT. As protein: CASSKLTSLAGELFF.

This clone was seen a few times. The chain couples TRBV19 to TRBJ1-5, with TRBD1 as a possible D gene (6 bases). The CDR3 is 16 amino acids. The V gene's germline CDR1 is LNHDA and CDR2 SQIVND (reference sequence). V lost 4 bases, J lost 1 base, and 14 bases lay in between. DNA of the CDR3: TGTGCCAGTAGTACAAACAGGGTACGAAGCAATCAGCCCCAGCATTTT. It encodes CASSTNRVRSNQPQHF.

Of note for this clone: One junction end disagrees with the germline gene, perhaps due to a read error. The chain carries TRBV11-2 and TRBJ2-3; 7 nucleotides match TRBD2. This CDR3 comprises 15 residues. Germline V gene lookup returns CDR1 SGHAT and CDR2 FQNNGV. CDR3 coding DNA: TGTGCCAGCAGCTCAGGCCCGACTAGCATAGATACGCAGTATTTT. As protein: CASSSGPTSIDTQYF.

This chain uses TRBV29-1 with TRBJ2-3; D perhaps matches TRBD1 (6 bases). Deletions cut 3 bases from V and 0 bases from J, with 7 bases between. This CDR3 region has 13 residues. The germline CDR1 and CDR2 sequences are SQVTM and ANQGSEA. The CDR3 loop is CSVEDRSTDTQYF. The CDR3 bases are TGCAGCGTTGAGGACAGAAGCACAGATACGCAGTATTTT.

Notes on this clone: In the same sample, other DNA sequences code for this CDR3. The chain joins TRBV28 to TRBJ2-7; D is unclear. V dropped 8 bases and J dropped 3 bases, with 17 bases sitting between them. CDR1 is MDHEN and CDR2 is SYDVKM in the germline V gene. This CDR3 contains 14 residues. The CDR3 bases are TGTGCCAGCCGCCCCTCCCCTCCGGGCTACGAGCAGTACTTC. Protein product: CASRPSPPGYEQYF.

This clone was recorded only once. J is TRBJ2-1 and V is TRBV7-2; 11 bases are shared with TRBD2. J was trimmed by 9 bases and V by 5 bases; bases with no gene match: 6. This CDR3 spans 14 amino acids. CDR1 SGHTA and CDR2 FQGNSA come from the germline V gene. CDR3 nucleotides: TGTGCCAGCAGCCTTAGCGGGGGGGCGCGTGAGCAGTTCTTC. Its translation is CASSLSGGAREQFF.

The genes are TRBV7-3 and TRBJ2-1; 7 bases line up with TRBD2. CDR1 SGHTA and CDR2 FQGTGA come from the germline V gene. The junction had 4 bases not matched to a gene; V was cut back by 4 bases and J by 10 bases. This CDR3 region has 12 residues. The CDR3 region is CASSSTSREQFF. CDR3 DNA: TGTGCCAGCAGCTCGACTAGCAGGGAGCAGTTCTTC.

In DNA form, the CDR3 reads TGTGCCAGCAGCTTTGCGGAGCGGTACCAAGAGACCCAGTACTTC. This sequence encodes CASSFAERYQETQYF. The chain is built from TRBV2 and TRBJ2-5; tentative D call: TRBD2 (5 bases). The CDR3 totals 15 residues. V was clipped by 6 bases and J by 0 bases, with 14 bases between them. Looked up from germline, CDR1 is SNHLY and CDR2 is FYNNEI.

The chain employs TRBV30 and TRBJ1-5; TRBD1 matches 9 bases. J gave up 2 bases and V 3 bases, and 2 bases lay outside the gene matches. The length of the CDR3 is 14 residues. CDR1 is GTSNPN and CDR2 is SVGIG in the germline V gene (reference sequence). CDR3 amino acids: CAWSRTGGNQPQHF. The CDR3 nucleotides are TGTGCCTGGAGCCGGACAGGGGGCAATCAGCCCCAGCATTTT.

This sequence joins TRBV2 and TRBJ1-4; D is perhaps TRBD1 (5 bases). Between the trimmed V and J ends, which lost 4 bases and 3 bases, there was a span of 9 bases. The CDR3 has 14 residues. Per the germline V gene, CDR1 is SNHLY and CDR2 is FYNNEI. CDR3 protein: CASSVGGANEKLFF. The CDR3 DNA reads as TGTGCCAGCAGTGTGGGGGGAGCTAATGAAAAACTGTTTTTT.

The J gene is TRBJ2-3, the V gene TRBV15; D gene unclear. Between the trimmed V and J ends, which lost 0 bases and 0 bases, there was a span of 10 bases. Germline V CDR1 and CDR2: LNHNV, YYDKDF (reference sequence). This CDR3 has 16 amino acids. CDR3 DNA sequence: TGTGCCACCAGCAGAGAGGGTGCGGCTAGCACAGATACGCAGTATTTT. Amino acids: CATSREGAASTDTQYF. Full variable domain (missing parts from reference TRBV15 and TRBJ2-3): DAMVIQNPRYQVTQFGKPVTLSCSQTLNHNVMYWYQQKSSQAPKLLFHYYDKDFNNEADTPDNFQSRRPNTSFCFLDIRSPGLGDTAMYLCATSREGAASTDTQYFGPGTRLTVL.

The J gene is TRBJ2-1, the V gene TRBV9, with D hard to call. CDR3 size: 12 residues. CDR1 and CDR2 from the germline V gene are SGDLS and YYNGEE. Trimming removed 4 bases at V and 10 bases at J, with 12 bases between. CDR3 DNA: TGTGCCAGCAGCAGACGACTTTCCGAGCAGTTCTTC. Protein sequence: CASSRRLSEQFF. The variable domain in full, with the rest retrieved from reference TRBV9 and TRBJ2-1, is DSGVTQTPKHLITATGQRVTLRCSPRSGDLSVYWYQQSLDQGLQFLIQYYNGEERAKGNILERFSAQQFPDLHSELNLSSLELGDSALYFCASSRRLSEQFFGPGTRLTVL.

The chain carries TRBV7-9 and TRBJ1-5; D uncertain. In germline, CDR1 is SEHNR, CDR2 FQNEAQ (reference sequence). The CDR3 spans 14 residues. Trimming shortened V by 1 base and J by 5 bases, and 9 bases separated the two germline ends. The chain's CDR3 is CASSLGSADQPQHF. DNA for the CDR3: TGTGCCAGCAGCTTAGGTTCAGCGGATCAGCCCCAGCATTTT.

The V and J genes are TRBV2 and TRBJ2-5, with D maybe TRBD2 (5 bases). Trimming took off 0 bases at V and 5 bases at J, with 10 bases between the two ends. Germline V lookup: CDR1 SNHLY, CDR2 FYNNEI. The CDR3 is made up of 14 amino acids. The CDR3 loop is CASSEAEVSETQYF. The DNA for the CDR3 is TGTGCCAGCAGTGAAGCGGAGGTGAGCGAGACCCAGTACTTC.

The genes are TRBV15 and TRBJ1-6; D possibly corresponds to TRBD1 (5 bases). V was clipped by 1 base and J by 6 bases, with 7 bases between them. Germline assignment: CDR1 LNHNV and CDR2 YYDKDF (reference sequence). The CDR3 loop spans 14 amino acids. DNA of the CDR3: TGTGCCACCAGCAGAGGACAGTTTAATTCACCCCTCCACTTT. Amino acids: CATSRGQFNSPLHF. Full variable domain (outside the CDR3, taken from reference TRBV15 and TRBJ1-6): DAMVIQNPRYQVTQFGKPVTLSCSQTLNHNVMYWYQQKSSQAPKLLFHYYDKDFNNEADTPDNFQSRRPNTSFCFLDIRSPGLGDTAMYLCATSRGQFNSPLHFGNGTRLTVT.

The chain recombines TRBV5-1 with TRBJ2-7; D is undetermined. The CDR3 contains 14 residues. V lost 4 bases, J lost 1 base, and 12 bases lay in between. Germline lookup yields CDR1 SGHRS and CDR2 YFSETQ. CDR3 nucleotide sequence: TGCGCCAGCAGCCAGACACGACAATCCTACGAGCAGTACTTC. This codes for CASSQTRQSYEQYF. Full variable domain (rest looked up from reference TRBV5-1 and TRBJ2-7): KAGVTQTPRYLIKTRGQQVTLSCSPISGHRSVSWYQQTPGQGLQFLFEYFSETQRNKGNFPGRFSGRQFSNSRSEMNVSTLELGDSALYLCASSQTRQSYEQYFGPGTRLTVT.